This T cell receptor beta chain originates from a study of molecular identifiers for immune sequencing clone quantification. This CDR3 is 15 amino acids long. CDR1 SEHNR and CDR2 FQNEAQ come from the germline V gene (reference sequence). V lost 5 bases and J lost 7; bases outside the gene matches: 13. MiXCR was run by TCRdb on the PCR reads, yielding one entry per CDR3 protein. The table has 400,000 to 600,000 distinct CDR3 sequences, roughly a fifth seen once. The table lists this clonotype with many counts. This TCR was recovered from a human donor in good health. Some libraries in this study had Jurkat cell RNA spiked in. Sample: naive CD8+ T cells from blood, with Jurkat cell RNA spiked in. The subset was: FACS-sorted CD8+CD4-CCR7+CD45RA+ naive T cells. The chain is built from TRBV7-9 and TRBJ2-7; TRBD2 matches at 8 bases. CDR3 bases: TGTGCCAGCAGCCATCCGACACACCCGGGGGGGGAGCAGTACTTC. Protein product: CASSHPTHPGGEQYF.